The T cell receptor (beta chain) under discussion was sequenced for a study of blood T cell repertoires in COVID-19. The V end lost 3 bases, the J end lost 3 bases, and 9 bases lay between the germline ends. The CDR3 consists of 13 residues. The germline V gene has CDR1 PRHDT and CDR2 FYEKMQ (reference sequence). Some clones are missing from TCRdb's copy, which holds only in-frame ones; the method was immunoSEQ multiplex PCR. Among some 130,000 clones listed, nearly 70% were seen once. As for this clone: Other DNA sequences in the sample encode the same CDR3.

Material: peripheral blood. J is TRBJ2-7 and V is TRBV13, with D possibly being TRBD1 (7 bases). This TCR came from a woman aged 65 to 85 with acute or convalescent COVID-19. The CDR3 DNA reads TGTGCCAGCAGCTTTCAGGGGGGCTACGAGCAGTACTTC. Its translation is CASSFQGGYEQYF.